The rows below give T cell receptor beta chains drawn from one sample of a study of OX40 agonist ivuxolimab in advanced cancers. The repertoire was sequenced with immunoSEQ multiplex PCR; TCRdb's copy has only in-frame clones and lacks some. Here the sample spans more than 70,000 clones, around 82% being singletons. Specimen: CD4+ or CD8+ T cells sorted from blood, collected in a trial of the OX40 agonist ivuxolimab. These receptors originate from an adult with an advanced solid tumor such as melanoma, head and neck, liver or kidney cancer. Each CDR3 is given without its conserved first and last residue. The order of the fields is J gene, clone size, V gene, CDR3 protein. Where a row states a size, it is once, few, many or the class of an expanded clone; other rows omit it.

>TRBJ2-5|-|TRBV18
ASSPRDTGGETQY
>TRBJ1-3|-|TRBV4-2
ASSQYGTGPGNTIY
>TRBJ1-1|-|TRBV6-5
ASSYVQDRMNTEAF
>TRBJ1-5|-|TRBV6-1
ASSSGRTNQPQH
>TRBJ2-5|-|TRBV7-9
ASSSDLGTQY
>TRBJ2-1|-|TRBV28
ASSAGSYNEQF
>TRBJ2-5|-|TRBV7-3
ASSSGLAGHQETQY
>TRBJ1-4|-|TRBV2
ASRFSTIRDEKLF
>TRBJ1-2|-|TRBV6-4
ASSDFLRPGSFT
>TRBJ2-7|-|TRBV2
ASSGSSGAYEQY
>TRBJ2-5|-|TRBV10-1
ASSDRPGAGEETQY
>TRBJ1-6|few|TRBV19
ASRGQGASDSPLH
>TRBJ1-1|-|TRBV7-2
ASSSARPPNAF
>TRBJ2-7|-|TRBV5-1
ASSLASGTPRYEQY
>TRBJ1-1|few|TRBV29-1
SVDGAGEAF
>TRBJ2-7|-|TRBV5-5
ASSATRITYEQY
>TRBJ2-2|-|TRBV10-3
AISDNRDTGELF
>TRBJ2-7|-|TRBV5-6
ASSLLLQFKTEYEQY
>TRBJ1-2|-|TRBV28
ASIKRGRILWAGYT
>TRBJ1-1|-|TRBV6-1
ASTAGPNTEAF
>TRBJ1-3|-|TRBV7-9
ASSLYGGFGGNTIY
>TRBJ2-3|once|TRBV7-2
ASSLVAGETDTQY
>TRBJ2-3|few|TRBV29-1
SVQGRTGYTDTQY
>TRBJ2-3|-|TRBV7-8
ASNSSPGPTDTQY
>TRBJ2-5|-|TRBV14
ASSRNGHKETQY
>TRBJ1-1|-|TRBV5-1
ASSLSYYDTEAF
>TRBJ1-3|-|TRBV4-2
ASSQDRPQSFGNTIY
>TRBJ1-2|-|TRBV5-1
ASSLPGQQNYGYT